A single sample is the source of the 23 T cell receptor beta chains below, sequenced in a study of blood T cell repertoires in COVID-19. Generated by immunoSEQ multiplex PCR, the TCRdb table keeps only in-frame clones and is missing some. Seen here are about 310,000 clones, roughly 91% observed once, and the top ten hold 1%. Sample: peripheral blood. The receptors were gathered from a man aged 45-65 years with active or convalescent COVID-19.

This clone was detected only once. The chain is built from TRBV19 and TRBJ1-2; 10 nucleotides align to TRBD1. Germline V lookup: CDR1 LNHDA, CDR2 SQIVND (reference sequence). The CDR3 is 17 residues long. V gave up 5 bases and J gave up 4 bases; unmatched junction bases: 13. CDR3 region: CASSPPGQGLFGYGYTF. The DNA of the CDR3 is TGTGCCAGTAGTCCCCCGGGACAGGGGCTTTTTGGCTATGGCTACACCTTC.

The genes are TRBV10-2 and TRBJ2-7; tentative D call: TRBD2 (5 bases). The germline V gene encodes CDR1 WSHSY and CDR2 SAAADI. The CDR3 spans 16 residues. The V gene lost 0 bases and the J gene lost 3 bases, with 15 bases spanning the gap. Here the CDR3 DNA reads TGCGCCAGCAGTGAGTCGGTGGGAGTCAGAAGCTACGAGCAGTACTTC. This encodes CASSESVGVRSYEQYF.

The chain joins TRBV27 to TRBJ1-1; 9 nucleotides match TRBD1. Germline V gene data show CDR1 as MNHEY and CDR2 as SMNVEV (reference sequence). V dropped 5 bases and J dropped 3; count of bases not matched to a gene: 7. This CDR3 spans 15 amino acids. The CDR3 region is CASSRRQGVDTEAFF. The CDR3 coding sequence is TGTGCCAGCAGTCGAAGACAGGGGGTGGACACTGAAGCTTTCTTT.

V is TRBV12-5 and J is TRBJ1-1, with D possibly matching TRBD1 (5 bases). Germline V CDR1 and CDR2: LGHNT, FRNRAP. CDR3 length: 14 residues. V lost 1 base and J lost 4, with 10 bases in between. The CDR3 sequence is CASGLEGHATEAFF. The CDR3 nucleotides read TGTGCTAGTGGTTTGGAGGGGCATGCCACTGAAGCTTTCTTT.

A few counts support this clone. The CDR3 sequence: CASSIDREQFF. DNA for the CDR3: TGTGCCAGTAGTATTGACAGAGAGCAGTTCTTC. The gene calls are TRBV19 and TRBJ2-1, with D possibly being TRBD1 (5 bases). The CDR3 length is 11 residues. V lost 3 bases, J lost 10 bases, and 7 bases lay in between. In germline, CDR1 is LNHDA, CDR2 SQIVND (reference sequence).

DNA for the CDR3: TGTGCCAGCAGCCAAGATAGGTCGTTGGCGGGAGGCGTGGAGACCCAGTACTTC. Translation: CASSQDRSLAGGVETQYF. The V gene is TRBV14, the J gene TRBJ2-5, with TRBD2 matching 8 bases. The CDR3 is made up of 18 amino acids. The germline CDR1 and CDR2 sequences are SGHDN and FVKESK. V trimming: 0 bases; J trimming: 5 bases; junction bases outside the gene matches: 14.

This clone was counted once. V is TRBV6-6 and J is TRBJ1-1; 12 nucleotides agree with TRBD1. The CDR3 runs 15 residues. The V gene end was trimmed by 6 bases and the J gene end by 4 bases; junction bases not matched to a gene: 6. Looked up from germline, CDR1 is MNHNY and CDR2 is SVGAGI (reference sequence). The DNA of the CDR3 is TGTGCCAGCAGCGCCCGGGACAGGGGGCTCACTGAAGCTTTCTTT. Residues: CASSARDRGLTEAFF.

V is TRBV2 and J is TRBJ1-1, with 8 bases lining up with TRBD1. V shed 6 bases and J 11 bases; nucleotides not matched to a gene: 11. This CDR3 is 13 amino acids long. Germline V gene sequence: CDR1 SNHLY, CDR2 FYNNEI. CDR3 sequence reads: CASRPGQETCAFF. For the CDR3, the DNA is TGTGCCAGCAGACCGGGACAGGAGACCTGTGCTTTCTTT.

The V and J genes are TRBV20-1 and TRBJ1-2, with no clear D. Germline V gives CDR1 DFQATT, CDR2 SNEGSKA (reference sequence). CDR3 size: 11 residues. The V end was cut by 7 bases, the J end by 8 bases, with 14 bases between. The CDR3 spells CSGTAVPGYTF. CDR3 DNA sequence: TGCAGTGGTACAGCCGTCCCGGGCTACACCTTC.

The rearrangement links TRBV25-1 to TRBJ1-2; no firm D call. V dropped 5 bases and J dropped 1 base, with 14 bases sitting between them. This CDR3 contains 15 residues. Germline V lookup: CDR1 MGHDK, CDR2 SYGVNS. CDR3 nucleotide sequence: TGTGCCAGCAGTCCCCACCCCACGGTTAACTATGGCTACACCTTC. This encodes CASSPHPTVNYGYTF.

The chain is built from TRBV4-3 and TRBJ1-4; TRBD1 matches at 7 bases. Germline CDR1 LGHNA, CDR2 YSLEER. The CDR3 sequence is 15 residues long. J lost 8 bases, V lost 7 bases, and 13 bases had no gene match. The CDR3 region has the DNA TGCGCCAGCACCTCATTCTTGGGGACAGCCGAAAAACTGTTTTTT. Translating gives CASTSFLGTAEKLFF.

The rearrangement links TRBV24-1 to TRBJ1-2, with a tentative D call TRBD1 (5 bases). The length of the CDR3 is 13 residues. Trimming took off 5 bases at V and 6 bases at J, with 12 bases between the two ends. Germline CDR1 is KGHDR and CDR2 is SFDVKD. CDR3 residues: CATSVGEGHGYTF. For the CDR3, the DNA is TGTGCCACCAGTGTAGGGGAGGGTCATGGCTACACCTTC.

This rearrangement joins TRBV7-8 to TRBJ1-1; the D is unclear. V was shortened by 2 bases and J by 2 bases, with 12 bases between the two germline ends. The CDR3 contains 15 residues. Germline assignment: CDR1 SGHVS and CDR2 FQNEAQ. The CDR3 spells CASSLMGDTNTEAFF. As DNA, the CDR3 is TGTGCCAGCAGCTTAATGGGCGACACTAACACTGAAGCTTTCTTT.

The chain combines TRBV6-5 with TRBJ2-7; no clear D gene. Between the trimmed V and J ends, which lost 7 bases and 3 bases, there was a span of 7 bases. This CDR3 contains 11 residues. Germline assignment: CDR1 MNHEY and CDR2 SVGAGI. As DNA, the CDR3 is TGTGCCAGCAATAGACACTACGAGCAGTACTTC. Amino acid sequence: CASNRHYEQYF.

V gene TRBV27 combines with J gene TRBJ2-1, with D unresolved. Germline-derived CDR1 and CDR2 are MNHEY and SMNVEV (reference sequence). V was shortened by 2 bases and J by 3 bases, with 8 bases between the two germline ends. The CDR3 is made up of 14 amino acids. CDR3 bases: TGTGCCAGCAGTTTACGTAGTGGCTACAATGAGCAGTTCTTC. Translation: CASSLRSGYNEQFF.

V usage is TRBV3-1 (or the pseudogene TRBV3-2) and J usage is TRBJ2-5, with 8 bases identical to TRBD1. The ends lost 2 bases at V and 1 base at J; junction bases unmatched: 3. The CDR3 loop spans 15 amino acids. CDR1 and CDR2 from the germline V gene are LGHDT and YNNKEL (reference sequence). The CDR3 here is CASSQSQGGQETQYF. The CDR3 region has the DNA TGTGCCAGCAGCCAATCACAGGGGGGCCAAGAGACCCAGTACTTC.

The rearrangement joins TRBV11-1 to TRBJ2-1, with TRBD1 as a possible D gene (6 bases). V was clipped by 4 bases and J by 4 bases, with 11 bases between them. Germline V gene data show CDR1 as SGHAT and CDR2 as FQDESV (reference sequence). The CDR3 is made up of 14 amino acids. The CDR3 region is CASSSPQGYNEQFF. Here the CDR3 DNA reads TGTGCCAGCAGCTCACCCCAGGGGTACAATGAGCAGTTCTTC.

The chain links TRBV7-8 to TRBJ2-7, with 8 bases matching TRBD1. Looked up from germline, CDR1 is SGHVS and CDR2 is FQNEAQ. Trimming cost V 0 bases and J 4 bases; bases outside gene matches: 5. CDR3 length: 15 residues. The CDR3, as DNA: TGTGCCAGCAGCTTAGCGCCGCAGGGGGCGTACGAGCAGTACTTC. Protein sequence: CASSLAPQGAYEQYF.

V usage is TRBV11-2 and J usage is TRBJ2-1; possibly TRBD2 for D (6 bases). The ends were cut back, 5 bases at V and 5 bases at J, with 22 bases in the middle. Per the germline V gene, CDR1 is SGHAT and CDR2 is FQNNGV. This CDR3 has 17 residues. In DNA, the CDR3 is TGTGCCAGCAGCCCTAGGAGGGGTACAGGACTCCACAATGAGCAGTTCTTC. Translation gives CASSPRRGTGLHNEQFF.

The chain carries TRBV19 and TRBJ1-5, with D perhaps TRBD1 (6 bases). The V and J ends lost 5 bases and 3 bases respectively, with 11 bases between them. CDR1 and CDR2 (germline): LNHDA, SQIVND (reference sequence). This CDR3 comprises 14 residues. CDR3 amino acids: CASSGTGYNQPQHF. DNA for the CDR3: TGTGCCAGTAGTGGAACAGGGTACAATCAGCCCCAGCATTTT.

The J gene is TRBJ1-2, the V gene TRBV27, with no clear D. Germline lookup yields CDR1 MNHEY and CDR2 SMNVEV (reference sequence). Trimming cost V 4 bases and J 5 bases, with 11 bases left between them. This CDR3 comprises 13 residues. CDR3 sequence (DNA): TGTGCCAGCAGTTCCTGGACGGGGTATGGCTACACCTTC. Encoded protein: CASSSWTGYGYTF.

The V call is TRBV10-3, the J call TRBJ2-3; 7 bases fit TRBD2. Germline V CDR1 and CDR2: ENHRY, SYGVKD. The CDR3 length is 15 residues. The V and J ends lost 11 bases and 0 bases, in that order; junction bases with no gene match: 11. The CDR3 sequence: CAAGMGLTSTDTQYF. DNA of the CDR3: TGTGCCGCCGGCATGGGACTAACAAGCACAGATACGCAGTATTTT.

The chain combines TRBV4-2 with TRBJ2-3, with D possibly being TRBD2 (6 bases). The V and J ends lost 0 bases and 2 bases respectively, with 15 bases between them. The germline CDR1 and CDR2 sequences are LGHNA and YNFKEQ. The CDR3 is made up of 17 amino acids. CDR3 coding DNA: TGTGCCAGCAGCCAAGACGCCTCTAGCGAAGCCACAGATACGCAGTATTTT. Its translation is CASSQDASSEATDTQYF.